These 23 T cell receptor beta chains came from one sample sequenced in a study of vaccination and CD4 T cells after COVID-19 (dated by TCRdb to between 2021 and 2022). What these receptors recognize is not known. Library prep was done by PCR. The sample was run on an Illumina iSeq 100. DNA from cultured CD4+ T cells underwent TCR sequencing with the Oncomine TCR Beta short-read assay at the Johns Hopkins FTIC core. TCRdb trimmed the raw reads at Q25, called clones with MiXCR and kept productive beta chains. One record per CDR3 amino acid sequence lists the most common genes and DNA. A total of 8,500 to 10,000 distinct CDR3 sequences appear in this sample, 20% to 25% of them only once. The ten largest clonotypes hold roughly 21% of the sample. The treatment or condition label, as the study defines it: approximately 10-day PBMC culture with coronavirus spike peptide pools or control peptides (ViraFEST assay).

The sample was cultured CD4+ T cells from blood. These receptors were obtained from a human donor with COVID-19.

This clonotype was counted a few times. V is TRBV30 and J is TRBJ2-7, with unresolved D. The CDR3 sequence is 11 residues long. From germline, CDR1 is GTSNPN and CDR2 SVGIG (reference sequence). The V gene lost 2 bases and the J gene lost 2 bases, with 4 bases spanning the gap. This CDR3 reads CAWSLAYEQYF. The CDR3 nucleotides read TGTGCCTGGAGTTTGGCCTACGAGCAGTACTTC.

The chain joins TRBV6-5 to TRBJ2-1; TRBD2 is a possible D gene (7 bases). CDR1 and CDR2 from the germline V gene are MNHEY and SVGAGI. The CDR3 runs 17 residues. Trimming cost V 0 bases and J 8 bases, with 20 bases left between them. The CDR3 here is CASSYSMGGGGVDEQFF. The CDR3 DNA follows: TGTGCCAGCAGTTACTCGATGGGGGGCGGGGGCGTCGATGAGCAGTTCTTC.

The chain is built from TRBV20-1 and TRBJ2-1; D is undetermined. Germline assignment: CDR1 DFQATT and CDR2 SNEGSKA (reference sequence). The CDR3 loop spans 12 amino acids. The V end was cut by 6 bases, the J end by 10 bases, with 16 bases between. As DNA, the CDR3 is TGCAGTGCGGACGGAAAGCTCAGGGAGCAGTTCTTC. This translates into CSADGKLREQFF.

Judged by abundance, this clonotype is large. The gene calls are TRBV7-8 and TRBJ2-1; 7 nucleotides line up with TRBD1. V trimming: 5 bases; J trimming: 9 bases; junction bases outside the gene matches: 10. The CDR3 has 14 residues. The V gene's germline CDR1 is SGHVS and CDR2 FQNEAQ. CDR3 sequence (DNA): TGTGCCAGCAGCCGATCCGACAGGGAGACTGAGCAGTTCTTC. This codes for CASSRSDRETEQFF. Using reference TRBV7-8 and TRBJ2-1 for the parts outside the CDR3, the full variable domain is GAGVSQSPRYKVAKRGQDVALRCDPISGHVSLFWYQQALGQGPEFLTYFQNEAQLDKSGLPSDRFFAERPEGSVSTLKIQRTQQEDSAVYLCASSRSDRETEQFFGPGTRLTVL.

By proportion, this clonotype is medium-sized. This chain joins TRBV30 and TRBJ1-1, with D hard to call. This CDR3 region has 14 residues. The germline gives CDR1 GTSNPN, CDR2 SVGIG (reference sequence). Between the trimmed V and J ends, which lost 0 bases and 5 bases, there was a span of 13 bases. The CDR3 is CAWSVDNVGTEAFF. The DNA for the CDR3 is TGTGCCTGGAGTGTAGACAACGTGGGAACTGAAGCTTTCTTT. Using reference TRBV30 and TRBJ1-1 for the parts outside the CDR3, the full variable domain is SQTIHQWPATLVQPVGSPLSLECTVEGTSNPNLYWYRQAAGRGLQLLFYSVGIGQISSEVPQNLSASRPQDRQFILSSKKLLLSDSGFYLCAWSVDNVGTEAFFGQGTRLTVV.

On this clonotype: This may arise from a read error, as a much more abundant clone is one base away. It is likely a read error, because the conserved phenylalanine at the end of the CDR3 is missing. V gene TRBV20-1 combines with J gene TRBJ1-4; D uncertain. Germline CDR1 and CDR2: DFQATT and SNEGSKA (reference sequence). CDR3 length: 14 amino acids. V lost 0 bases to trimming and J lost 5 bases, with 10 bases between them. CDR3: CSARDPPGNEKLFL. The CDR3 DNA reads as TGCAGTGCTAGAGATCCTCCCGGGAATGAAAAACTGTTTTTG.

V is TRBV12-5 and J is TRBJ1-2; D not certain. The germline CDR1 and CDR2 sequences are LGHNT and FRNRAP. The CDR3 runs to 16 residues. Deletions cut 1 base from V and 3 bases from J, with 15 bases between. The DNA of the CDR3 is TGTGCTAGTGGTTTGGAAAAACTAAGGGCTGACTATGGCTACACCTTC. Its translation is CASGLEKLRADYGYTF.

The chain couples TRBV20-1 to TRBJ2-1; D is undetermined. Germline values: CDR1 DFQATT, CDR2 SNEGSKA (reference sequence). The CDR3 is made up of 16 amino acids. With 1 base removed from V and 0 bases from J, the gap between germline ends came to 13 bases. CDR3 nucleotide sequence: TGCAGTGCTAGAGCTCGTACGGCCAGCTCCTACAATGAGCAGTTCTTC. This sequence encodes CSARARTASSYNEQFF.

The J gene is TRBJ1-2, the V gene TRBV20-1; 7 nucleotides align to TRBD1. Germline V gives CDR1 DFQATT, CDR2 SNEGSKA (reference sequence). V dropped 6 bases and J dropped 5; count of bases not matched to a gene: 9. The CDR3 spans 13 residues. In nucleotides, the CDR3 is TGCAGTGCGGGCCAGGGGGGGCCTTATGGCTACACCTTC. Encoded protein: CSAGQGGPYGYTF.

This clonotype has only a few counts. The chain uses TRBV2 and TRBJ2-7; D perhaps matches TRBD1 (6 bases). Trimming pared 6 bases from V and 3 bases from J, leaving 15 bases between. The V gene's germline CDR1 is SNHLY and CDR2 FYNNEI. This CDR3 spans 14 amino acids. The CDR3 DNA is TGTGCCAGCAGAGTACGGCAGGGGCTCTACGAGCAGTACTTC. It yields the protein CASRVRQGLYEQYF.

The gene calls are TRBV2 and TRBJ2-7; no clear D gene. Trimming removed 6 bases from V and 5 bases from J, with 11 bases in between. Germline-derived CDR1 and CDR2 are SNHLY and FYNNEI. The CDR3 runs to 12 residues. CDR3 sequence reads: CASRPQSHEQYF. The CDR3 nucleotides are TGTGCCAGCAGACCTCAATCCCACGAGCAGTACTTC. The whole variable domain, remainder taken from reference TRBV2 and TRBJ2-7, is EPEVTQTPSHQVTQMGQEVILRCVPISNHLYFYWYRQILGQKVEFLVSFYNNEISEKSEIFDDQFSVERPDGSNFTLKIRSTKLEDSAMYFCASRPQSHEQYFGPGTRLTVT.

The chain recombines TRBV11-2 with TRBJ1-2, with D tentatively TRBD1 (6 bases). The CDR3 covers 14 residues. Trimming took off 5 bases at V and 4 bases at J, with 14 bases between the two ends. The V gene's germline CDR1 is SGHAT and CDR2 FQNNGV. The CDR3 DNA reads TGTGCCAGCAGCCCAATAAGACAGGTCTATGGCTACACCTTC. Encoded protein: CASSPIRQVYGYTF.

This clonotype was found a few times. This rearrangement joins TRBV20-1 to TRBJ2-4; 11 bases line up with TRBD2. Germline loops: CDR1 DFQATT, CDR2 SNEGSKA (reference sequence). The J segment lost 6 bases and the V segment lost 5 bases, leaving 6 bases of the junction unmatched. The CDR3 runs to 14 residues. The CDR3 sequence is CSAARLAGTNIQYF. DNA of the CDR3: TGCAGTGCTGCCCGACTAGCGGGGACAAACATTCAGTACTTC.

This clonotype is medium-sized (0.01 to 0.1%). V usage is TRBV27 and J usage is TRBJ1-5; a weak D match, TRBD1 (5 bases). The CDR3 is 14 residues long. V was clipped by 7 bases and J by 1 base, with 11 bases between them. Germline V gene data show CDR1 as MNHEY and CDR2 as SMNVEV (reference sequence). The CDR3 coding sequence is TGTGCCAGCAAGGGGACGGAAAGCAATCAGCCCCAGCATTTT. Protein product: CASKGTESNQPQHF.

In its sample, this clonotype was seen once. This chain joins TRBV11-3 and TRBJ1-2, with D hard to call. Germline lookup yields CDR1 SGHNT and CDR2 YENEEA. The CDR3 consists of 17 residues. V was trimmed by 1 base and J by 6 bases, leaving 21 bases between them. CDR3 in amino acids: CASSLGRRGSGNHGYTF. For the CDR3, the DNA is TGTGCCAGCAGCTTAGGACGCCGGGGATCGGGGAACCATGGCTACACCTTC.

There are a few counts of this clonotype. The V gene is TRBV24-1, the J gene TRBJ2-5, with TRBD2 matching over 11 bases. The CDR3 length is 18 residues. Germline CDR1 and CDR2: KGHDR and SFDVKD. The ends lost 1 base at V and 0 bases at J; junction bases unmatched: 6. Here the CDR3 reads CATSDFTSGGRYQETQYF. As DNA, the CDR3 is TGTGCCACCAGTGATTTTACTAGCGGGGGCCGGTACCAAGAGACCCAGTACTTC.

The gene calls are TRBV7-2 and TRBJ2-2, with a possible D match to TRBD2 (6 bases). This CDR3 has 13 amino acids. With 7 bases removed from V and 4 bases from J, the gap between germline ends came to 10 bases. Germline V lookup: CDR1 SGHTA, CDR2 FQGNSA. CDR3 in DNA: TGTGCCAGCACTCTTAGCGGCACCGGGGAGCTGTTTTTT. Protein product: CASTLSGTGELFF.

This clonotype has just a few counts. The gene calls are TRBV12-3 or TRBV12-4 and TRBJ2-3, with 8 bases matching TRBD1. J gave up 0 bases and V 1 base, and 0 bases lay outside the gene matches. The CDR3 runs 15 residues. CDR3: CASSLGDRSTDTQYF. Here the CDR3 DNA reads TGTGCCAGCAGTTTAGGGGACAGGAGCACAGATACGCAGTATTTT.

J is TRBJ2-3 and V is TRBV18, with 7 bases fitting TRBD2. Germline assignment: CDR1 KGHSH and CDR2 LQKENI. V gave up 3 bases and J gave up 2 bases; unmatched junction bases: 5. The CDR3 totals 15 residues. Written as DNA, the CDR3 is TGTGCCAGCTCACCCTTGGGGGGGGACACAGATACGCAGTATTTT. This translates into CASSPLGGDTDTQYF.

V usage is TRBV6-1 and J usage is TRBJ2-7, with unresolved D. Trimming removed 2 bases from V and 3 bases from J, with 14 bases in between. Germline CDR1 MNHNS, CDR2 SASEGT. CDR3 size: 15 residues. Here the CDR3 reads CASSEQGRPLYEQYF. CDR3 sequence (DNA): TGTGCCAGCAGTGAACAAGGGCGTCCCCTCTACGAGCAGTACTTC.

Here the CDR3 reads CASGTTMNTGELFF. The CDR3 coding sequence is TGTGCCAGCGGGACAACCATGAACACCGGGGAGCTGTTTTTT. The J gene is TRBJ2-2, the V gene TRBV6-1; D possibly corresponds to TRBD1 (6 bases). Germline assignment: CDR1 MNHNS and CDR2 SASEGT. Trimming stripped 8 bases from V and 1 base from J, with 11 bases between. This CDR3 comprises 14 residues.

The rearrangement links TRBV7-2 to TRBJ1-1; D not certain. The CDR3 is 12 amino acids. V lost 1 base to trimming and J lost 8 bases, with 8 bases between them. In germline, CDR1 is SGHTA, CDR2 FQGNSA. The CDR3 region has the DNA TGTGCCAGCAGCTTAGTGACCCTAGAAGCTTTCTTT. Translation gives CASSLVTLEAFF. The full variable domain, with the rest looked up from reference TRBV7-2 and TRBJ1-1, is GAGVSQSPSNKVTEKGKDVELRCDPISGHTALYWYRQSLGQGLEFLIYFQGNSAPDKSGLPSDRFSAERTGGSVSTLTIQRTQQEDSAVYLCASSLVTLEAFFGQGTRLTVV.

This sequence joins TRBV19 and TRBJ2-1; weak D call: TRBD2 (6 bases). The CDR3 runs 13 residues. Germline V lookup: CDR1 LNHDA, CDR2 SQIVND (reference sequence). Trimming left V 9 bases short and J 0 bases short, with 9 bases between. For the CDR3, the DNA is TGTGCCAGAGCCGGGAGCTCCTACAATGAGCAGTTCTTC. Protein: CARAGSSYNEQFF.